This TCR beta chain derives from a study of T cell responses to AZD1222 COVID-19 vaccine (dated by TCRdb to about 2021). Notes on the research overall: AZD1222 recipients with second doses at about 4 weeks or about 12 weeks were pooled, because spike-specific TCR depth and breadth did not differ between schedules. A total of approximately 240 trial participants underwent TCR sequencing, of whom around 210 had received two doses of AZD1222 and approximately 26 had received two doses of the MenACWY control vaccine. Trial participants were enrolled into age subgroups of 18-55, 56-69 and 70-plus years, which contained about 160, 30 and 59 TCR-sequenced participants, respectively.

The time point label on this specimen signifies: baseline before first vaccination. The vaccinee samples were drawn from two UK trials, COV001 and COV002, one of which was a single-blind randomized controlled phase 2/3 trial testing AZD1222 (ChAdOx1 nCoV-19) in healthy adults. For TCRbeta chain sequencing, PBMC samples were collected from trial participants at day 0 and at day 28 after the second dose. What the research found in general, with its limitations: In the small 56-69-year group, the increase in depth fell short of significance, most likely because of low power. Conclusions about previously exposed vaccinees are limited because only six or seven AZD1222 recipients were SARS-CoV-2 seropositive at baseline. Spike-specific TCR breadth and depth rose significantly after two AZD1222 doses compared with day 0 and with MenACWY recipients. No day 14 peak-response samples were available, so repertoires were characterized only after the peak T cell response. Reportedly, close to half of the unique spike-specific TCRs recognized epitopes lying outside the regions that are mutated in the B.1.351 and B.1.1.7 variants. CD4 TCRs associated with the vaccine covered the entire spike protein, and the dominant responses were in regions 160-218 and 743-854. Participants were mostly white British and included more females than males, and it was suggested by the authors that clonal diversity may have been underestimated.

There are 13 amino acids in the CDR3, from cysteine to phenylalanine inclusive. Of all the DNA, just the CDR3 is kept, 39 bases in frame from base 1. The trim is 3 bases for V and 7 bases for J, with a gap of 12 bases between the germline ends. The CDR1 and CDR2 encoded by the germline V gene are MNHEY and SVGAGI. A note on this clone: Its antigen is still unknown. One base away there is no much larger clone; base qualities are not given.

The CDR3 regions of human TCRbeta chains were subjected to immunosequencing. In the source study's methods: Repertoire TCRs were matched against a reference library of SARS-CoV-2-specific TCRs generated with the MIRA antigen-specificity platform. Breadth meant the fraction of unique TCRs that were SARS-CoV-2-associated, whereas depth meant the fraction of total T cells that were SARS-CoV-2-associated. Using the MIRA data, each spike-specific TCR was mapped to the spike region that the TCR reacts to and placed in a CD4 or CD8 class. Log10-transformed breadth and depth values were compared by one-way ANOVA with Sidak's multiple comparisons tests. TCRdb's version of the immuneACCESS table is confined to in-frame rearrangements and falls short of the full clone set. An unresolved V gene accounts for under half of the shortfall where checked; the remainder is of unknown origin. The V and J calls and clone size were taken over from that table, and D and trimming were inferred from the DNA. Recorded for this sample are 130,000 or so clones; about 93% of them occurred a single time. The ten largest clones add up to around 7% of the sample.

This TCR was recovered from an adult in good health. The rearranged chain carries TRBV6-5 and TRBJ1-1, with no D gene named confidently. Sequencing used peripheral blood, obtained on day 0 of AZD1222 vaccination. The CDR3 reads as follows: CASSYSRTGEAFF. At the DNA level, the sequence is TGTGCCAGCAGTTATAGTCGGACGGGTGAAGCTTTCTTT.